This T cell receptor (beta chain) was identified in a study of blood T cell repertoires in COVID-19. Overall study: Sites across the United States, Italy and Spain contributed samples from acute and convalescent COVID-19. T cells, B-cell-depleted T cells, or PBMCs supplied cDNA or gDNA.

The authors' processing: Amplification with reference gene primers provided the estimates of nucleated cell counts. Method: immunoSEQ multiplex PCR; TCRdb's copy keeps in-frame clones and lacks some. V, J and clone size are taken as reported in that table, and D and trimming were inferred from the DNA itself. In the table there are a few hundred thousand clones, about 90% of which are singletons. Germline V gene sequence: CDR1 SNHLY, CDR2 FYNNEI. V dropped 5 bases and J dropped 8 bases, with 12 bases sitting between them. The CDR3 length is 12 residues. This sequence originates from a man between 18 and 35 years old who had recovered from COVID-19. The sequencing input was peripheral blood. The rearrangement links TRBV2 to TRBJ1-2; possible D gene TRBD1, 5 bases. As DNA, the CDR3 is TGTGCCAGCAGTATCGGGGCGGGAGGCTACACCTTC. Its translation is CASSIGAGGYTF.